A single sample is the source of the 26 T cell receptor beta chains below, sequenced in a study of cytomegalovirus exposure and HLA in healthy donors. It was with 60 Vbeta and 13 Jbeta primers that the PCR ran. Libraries were prepared by immunoSEQ multiplex PCR; TCRdb keeps only in-frame clonotypes and omits some of them. The profile covers approximately 130,000 clones, with approximately 80% appearing a single time and less than 2.5% taken by the ten largest. Source material: PBMCs. The receptors derive from a woman in her forties in good health and CMV-seronegative.

V and J are TRBV29-1 and TRBJ1-2, with D perhaps matching TRBD1 (5 bases). CDR1 and CDR2 (germline): SQVTM, ANQGSEA. V gave up 3 bases and J gave up 8 bases, with 13 bases separating them. This CDR3 is built from 12 residues. The CDR3 region is CSVEWGEWGYTF. CDR3 nucleotide sequence: TGCAGCGTTGAGTGGGGGGAGTGGGGCTACACCTTC.

This chain connects TRBV28 to TRBJ1-2; the D is unclear. In germline, CDR1 is MDHEN, CDR2 SYDVKM. Trimming cost V 2 bases and J 5 bases, with 12 bases left between them. CDR3 length: 14 residues. CDR3 amino acids: CASSLQASGYGYTF. For the CDR3, the DNA is TGTGCCAGCAGTTTACAGGCCTCGGGGTATGGCTACACCTTC.

The chain has TRBV14 and TRBJ1-1; no clear D. V was cut by 1 base and J by 6 bases, with 15 bases left in between. Germline CDR1 reads SGHDN; CDR2 reads FVKESK. The CDR3 contains 15 residues. The CDR3 is CASSQVRGNFAEAFF. CDR3 nucleotides: TGTGCCAGCAGCCAAGTGCGGGGTAATTTTGCTGAAGCTTTCTTT.

The chain employs TRBV27 and TRBJ2-1; D may be TRBD2 (6 bases). V lost 6 bases and J 0 bases, leaving 6 bases between the germline ends. The CDR3 totals 13 residues. Germline CDR1 is MNHEY and CDR2 is SMNVEV (reference sequence). The CDR3 nucleotides are TGTGCCAGCAGGGAGGGCTCCTACAATGAGCAGTTCTTC. It codes for CASREGSYNEQFF.

The V gene is TRBV7-2, the J gene TRBJ1-1; D remains ambiguous. Per germline, CDR1 SGHTA and CDR2 FQGNSA. The length of the CDR3 is 13 residues. The ends were cut back, 6 bases at V and 5 bases at J, with 13 bases in the middle. The CDR3 nucleotides are TGTGCCAGCAGGCAAAGCGGTTATACTGAAGCTTTCTTT. Its protein is CASRQSGYTEAFF.

CDR3 nucleotide sequence: TGTGCCAGCAGCGTAGGGCGGGGCTACTCCTACGAGCAGTACTTC. Protein: CASSVGRGYSYEQYF. The chain is built from TRBV9 and TRBJ2-7; possibly TRBD2 for D (6 bases). Germline CDR1 SGDLS, CDR2 YYNGEE. Trimming cost V 0 bases and J 0 bases, with 10 bases left between them. The CDR3 totals 15 residues.

The chain employs TRBV6-5 and TRBJ2-7, with a tentative D call TRBD1 (6 bases). CDR1 MNHEY and CDR2 SVGAGI come from the germline V gene. The V end was cut by 7 bases, the J end by 2 bases, with 15 bases between. The CDR3 is made up of 14 amino acids. The CDR3 coding sequence is TGTGCCAGCACCAGGGCCGAGGGGGCCTACGAGCAGTACTTC. It translates to CASTRAEGAYEQYF.

The rearrangement uses TRBV7-9 and TRBJ1-1, with D unclear. The V gene lost 5 bases and the J gene lost 7 bases, with 14 bases spanning the gap. Germline V gene sequence: CDR1 SEHNR, CDR2 FQNEAQ (reference sequence). The CDR3 length is 13 residues. The CDR3 loop reads CASSPRSGGEAFF. CDR3 DNA sequence: TGTGCCAGCAGCCCCCGTAGTGGCGGTGAAGCTTTCTTT.

This clone appeared a few times. The CDR3 bases are TGTGCCAGCTCACCACCCCGCCAGCGGTCTTACAATGAGCAGTTCTTC. Amino acid sequence: CASSPPRQRSYNEQFF. This chain connects TRBV18 to TRBJ2-1; possible D gene TRBD2, 5 bases. The V gene lost 0 bases and the J gene lost 4 bases, with 13 bases spanning the gap. Germline V CDR1 and CDR2: KGHSH, LQKENI. The CDR3 extends over 16 amino acids.

This chain uses TRBV7-3 with TRBJ2-2; 9 bases are a match to TRBD1. This CDR3 region has 15 residues. Germline trimming cut 3 bases from V and 5 bases from J; bases unmatched to any gene: 4. Germline V gene data show CDR1 as SGHTA and CDR2 as FQGTGA. This CDR3 is CASSLGQGNTGELFF. The CDR3 region has the DNA TGTGCCAGCAGCTTGGGACAGGGAAATACCGGGGAGCTGTTTTTT.

This clone has just a few counts. J is TRBJ1-1 and V is TRBV4-1; 12 bases agree with TRBD1. Germline assignment: CDR1 MGHRA and CDR2 YSYEKL. The J segment lost 11 bases and the V segment lost 4 bases, leaving 11 bases of the junction unmatched. The CDR3 is made up of 15 amino acids. CDR3 amino acids: CASSLPPGQGARAFF. DNA for the CDR3: TGCGCCAGCAGCCTCCCCCCGGGACAGGGGGCGCGTGCTTTCTTT.

The rearrangement uses TRBV7-9 and TRBJ2-7, with a tentative D call TRBD2 (5 bases). The CDR3 spans 14 residues. V lost 1 base to trimming and J lost 3 bases, with 10 bases between them. Germline lookup yields CDR1 SEHNR and CDR2 FQNEAQ (reference sequence). The CDR3 here is CASSLVEGSYEQYF. CDR3 nucleotides: TGTGCCAGCAGCTTAGTTGAGGGCAGCTACGAGCAGTACTTC.

The chain employs TRBV6-4 and TRBJ2-1; TRBD2 might be the D (5 bases). Germline V gene sequence: CDR1 MRHNA, CDR2 SNTAGT. Deletions cut 5 bases from V and 6 bases from J, with 14 bases between. This CDR3 spans 14 amino acids. CDR3 residues: CASSRGNPSNEQFF. The CDR3 DNA reads TGTGCCAGCAGTCGGGGAAACCCTTCCAATGAGCAGTTCTTC.

The V and J genes are TRBV18 and TRBJ1-1; weak D call: TRBD1 (5 bases). Per germline, CDR1 KGHSH and CDR2 LQKENI. The CDR3 is 15 residues long. The V and J ends lost 6 bases and 3 bases respectively, with 17 bases between them. CDR3 sequence reads: CASSYRMGKDTEAFF. The CDR3 coding sequence is TGTGCCAGCTCTTACAGGATGGGGAAGGACACTGAAGCTTTCTTT.

The chain joins TRBV1 to TRBJ1-2. TRBV1 is an annotated pseudogene. CDR3 length: 17 amino acids. The CDR3 sequence is CTSSQDFSWAGTYGYTF. The CDR3 DNA reads TGCACCAGCAGCCAAGATTTCTCATGGGCGGGGACCTATGGCTACACCTTC.

V gene TRBV5-1 combines with J gene TRBJ2-2; 7 bases map to TRBD1. The CDR3 has 15 residues. Trimming cost V 1 base and J 7 bases; bases outside gene matches: 7. Germline CDR1 reads SGHRS; CDR2 reads YFSETQ. The CDR3 DNA sequence: TGCGCCAGCAGCTTGTTACAGGGGTTGGTCGGGGAGCTGTTTTTT. Translated: CASSLLQGLVGELFF.

This chain joins TRBV6-1 and TRBJ2-6, with TRBD1 matching over 10 bases. This CDR3 region has 19 residues. J lost 1 base, V lost 4 bases, and 10 bases had no gene match. Germline V gene data show CDR1 as MNHNS and CDR2 as SASEGT. The CDR3 DNA follows: TGTGCCAGCAGTGTACATTCCGGGACAGGGGTTTCTGGGGCCAACGTCCTGACTTTC. Translation: CASSVHSGTGVSGANVLTF.

J is TRBJ2-1 and V is TRBV7-9, with D possibly matching TRBD1 (7 bases). Trimming stripped 7 bases from V and 5 bases from J, with 12 bases between. This CDR3 contains 13 residues. Germline CDR1 and CDR2: SEHNR and FQNEAQ (reference sequence). Here the CDR3 reads CASTQGGNNEQFF. The CDR3, as DNA: TGTGCCAGCACCCAGGGGGGAAACAATGAGCAGTTCTTC.

This sequence joins TRBV2 and TRBJ2-7; perhaps TRBD1 as D (5 bases). The CDR3 has 14 residues. CDR1 SNHLY and CDR2 FYNNEI come from the germline V gene. The V end was cut by 1 base, the J end by 3 bases, with 10 bases between. For the CDR3, the DNA is TGTGCCAGCAGTGAAGGTGATCAGGGCTACGAGCAGTACTTC. Protein sequence: CASSEGDQGYEQYF.

The chain recombines TRBV2 with TRBJ1-3; 9 bases align to TRBD1. The CDR3 loop spans 17 amino acids. Germline V CDR1 and CDR2: SNHLY, FYNNEI. The V and J ends lost 3 bases and 4 bases, in that order; junction bases with no gene match: 10. Here the CDR3 DNA reads TGTGCCAGCAGTGAGGGACAGGGTTTGCATAAAGGAAACACCATATATTTT. This translates into CASSEGQGLHKGNTIYF.

The chain is built from TRBV2 and TRBJ2-3; tentatively, D is TRBD1 (5 bases). V gave up 5 bases and J gave up 2 bases, with 8 bases separating them. Germline V gene sequence: CDR1 SNHLY, CDR2 FYNNEI. The CDR3 covers 13 residues. CDR3 in DNA: TGTGCCAGCAGTACAGGTTACACAGATACGCAGTATTTT. As protein: CASSTGYTDTQYF.

The chain uses TRBV7-2 and TRBJ2-7; 7 bases line up with TRBD1. The CDR3 totals 12 residues. Germline V gives CDR1 SGHTA, CDR2 FQGNSA. Losses at the gene ends were 7 bases for V and 6 bases for J; bases not matched to a gene: 6. CDR3 sequence reads: CASKLTGVEQYF. Here the CDR3 DNA reads TGTGCCAGCAAACTTACAGGGGTCGAGCAGTACTTC. Using reference TRBV7-2 and TRBJ2-7 for the parts outside the CDR3, the full variable domain is GAGVSQSPSNKVTEKGKDVELRCDPISGHTALYWYRQSLGQGLEFLIYFQGNSAPDKSGLPSDRFSAERTGGSVSTLTIQRTQQEDSAVYLCASKLTGVEQYFGPGTRLTVT.

Note on this clone: Germline is not matched at one junction end, which may reflect a read error. The chain employs TRBV6-5 and TRBJ1-1, with D maybe TRBD1 (5 bases). The CDR3 runs to 12 residues. Per germline, CDR1 MNHEY and CDR2 SVGAGI. In DNA, the CDR3 is TGTGCCAGCAGTTCGAGTCAGGGCTCGGGGGACTTT. Translating gives CASSSSQGSGDF.

The chain combines TRBV29-1 with TRBJ1-2, with 7 bases lining up with TRBD1. Trimming cost V 1 base and J 0 bases; bases outside gene matches: 2. Per the germline V gene, CDR1 is SQVTM and CDR2 is ANQGSEA. The CDR3 sequence is 14 residues long. The CDR3 DNA follows: TGCAGCGTTGAAGGACAGGGTTCTAACTATGGCTACACCTTC. This encodes CSVEGQGSNYGYTF. Drawing the rest from reference TRBV29-1 and TRBJ1-2, the complete variable domain is SAVISQKPSRDICQRGTSLTIQCQVDSQVTMMFWYRQQPGQSLTLIATANQGSEATYESGFVIDKFPISRPNLTFSTLTVSNMSPEDSSIYLCSVEGQGSNYGYTFGSGTRLTVV.

J is TRBJ2-5 and V is TRBV6-1, with TRBD1 as a possible D gene (7 bases). The CDR3 is made up of 16 amino acids. Trimming pared 4 bases from V and 4 bases from J, leaving 19 bases between. The germline V gene has CDR1 MNHNS and CDR2 SASEGT. CDR3 sequence (DNA): TGTGCCAGCAGTGGTGGTCAGGGGGGCCGTCGAGAGACCCAGTACTTC. Translated: CASSGGQGGRRETQYF.

The V call is TRBV9, the J call TRBJ2-2; the D gene is possibly TRBD2 (6 bases). V lost 3 bases to trimming and J lost 2 bases, with 11 bases between them. The CDR3 totals 15 residues. CDR1 and CDR2 (germline): SGDLS, YYNGEE. The CDR3 protein is CASSGYSGNTGELFF. The CDR3 nucleotides are TGTGCCAGCAGCGGCTATAGCGGAAACACCGGGGAGCTGTTTTTT.